The TCR beta chain described here comes from a study of T cell responses to AZD1222 COVID-19 vaccine. TCRdb keeps only in-frame clones here, not all; method: immunoSEQ multiplex PCR. The top ten clones hold over 1% of a sample with some 190,000 clones, 80% to 95% of them seen once. Regarding this clone: Antigen unknown.

Trimming cost V 0 bases and J 4 bases, with 12 bases left between them. CDR1 is LNHNV, CDR2 YYDKDF, per germline (reference sequence). The CDR3 is 15 amino acids. Study-level points and caveats: Spike-specific TCR breadth and depth went up after people got two AZD1222 doses. Researchers report vaccine-associated CD4 TCRs spanning spike, with dominance at 160-218 and 743-854.

Source: peripheral blood, taken on day 0 of AZD1222 vaccination. This receptor was obtained from an adult in good health. This chain links TRBV15 with TRBJ1-1; perhaps TRBD1 as D (5 bases). CDR3 nucleotide sequence: TGTGCCACCAGCAGAGATAGGGGACCCGGCACTGAAGCTTTCTTT. Protein product: CATSRDRGPGTEAFF. The variable domain in full, completed from reference TRBV15 and TRBJ1-1, reads DAMVIQNPRYQVTQFGKPVTLSCSQTLNHNVMYWYQQKSSQAPKLLFHYYDKDFNNEADTPDNFQSRRPNTSFCFLDIRSPGLGDTAMYLCATSRDRGPGTEAFFGQGTRLTVV.